A single sample is the source of the 8 T cell receptor beta chains below, sequenced in a study of cytomegalovirus exposure and HLA in healthy donors (dated by TCRdb to the late 2010s). The protocol used for the library was the immunoSEQ multiplex PCR assay. A mixture of 60 forward primers for TCR Vbeta segments and 13 reverse primers for TCR Jbeta segments was used in the multiplex PCR. Imported from immuneACCESS, the table was reduced by TCRdb to in-frame sequences with V and J called. These copies leave out some clones; in studies compared against another copy, an unresolved V gene accounts for under half, and the cause of the remainder is not known. The sample table shows roughly 150,000 clones, and roughly 80% are seen once. About 11% of the sample rests with the top ten. Material for sequencing was PBMCs. The receptors originated from a man between 18 and 29 years old in good health and CMV-seropositive.

This clone was seen more than once but under ten times. The CDR3 DNA sequence: TGTGCCAGCAGCTTAGGAGCCGGGACAGGGATAAATTGGCCAGATACGCAGTATTTT. This codes for CASSLGAGTGINWPDTQYF. V is TRBV7-9 and J is TRBJ2-3; TRBD1 agrees at 9 bases. CDR1 and CDR2 (germline): SEHNR, FQNEAQ (reference sequence). With V trimmed by 1 base and J by 4 bases, 15 bases remained unmatched. The CDR3 loop spans 19 amino acids.

The sample holds one count of this clone. The V call is TRBV5-1, the J call TRBJ1-2; D remains ambiguous. CDR1 is SGHRS, CDR2 YFSETQ, per germline. The CDR3 has 15 residues. V gave up 2 bases and J gave up 0 bases, with 11 bases separating them. The CDR3 sequence is CASSFFPETNYGYTF. In DNA, the CDR3 is TGCGCCAGCAGCTTCTTCCCAGAAACTAACTATGGCTACACCTTC.

This sequence joins TRBV9 and TRBJ2-7; 8 nucleotides match TRBD1. This CDR3 is built from 18 residues. J lost 3 bases, V lost 0 bases, and 14 bases had no gene match. From germline, CDR1 is SGDLS and CDR2 YYNGEE. The CDR3 reads CASSVEPMTGQENYEQYF. The CDR3, as DNA: TGTGCCAGCAGCGTAGAACCCATGACGGGACAGGAAAACTACGAGCAGTACTTC.

This clone appeared a single time. The chain carries TRBV11-2 and TRBJ2-3; 9 nucleotides match TRBD2. The germline gives CDR1 SGHAT, CDR2 FQNNGV. This CDR3 has 17 amino acids. Trimming took 1 base from V and 3 from J; bases not matched to a gene: 8. The CDR3 sequence: CASSLVRGGRGTDTQYF. CDR3 bases: TGTGCCAGCAGCTTAGTAAGAGGCGGGAGGGGGACAGATACGCAGTATTTT. Together with reference TRBV11-2 and TRBJ2-3, the CDR3 gives the full variable domain: EAGVAQSPRYKIIEKRQSVAFWCNPISGHATLYWYQQILGQGPKLLIQFQNNGVVDDSQLPKDRFSAERLKGVDSTLKIQPAKLEDSAVYLCASSLVRGGRGTDTQYFGPGTRLTVL.

This clone was observed a few times. This rearrangement joins TRBV7-3 to TRBJ2-1, with 7 bases lining up with TRBD2. The CDR3 has 17 amino acids. Germline V gene data show CDR1 as SGHTA and CDR2 as FQGTGA. V lost 3 bases to trimming and J lost 2 bases; unmatched junction nucleotides: 10. The CDR3 nucleotides are TGTGCCAGCAGCTTGTCAAGCGGGAACAATGCCTACAATGAGCAGTTCTTC. This codes for CASSLSSGNNAYNEQFF.

The chain couples TRBV2 to TRBJ2-5; 8 bases match TRBD2. V shed 4 bases and J 1 base; nucleotides not matched to a gene: 26. The CDR3 spans 22 residues. Germline CDR1 SNHLY, CDR2 FYNNEI. The CDR3 sequence: CASSVPPWAGEGSGDTQETQYF. For the CDR3, the DNA is TGTGCCAGCAGTGTCCCCCCTTGGGCAGGGGAAGGTAGCGGGGACACCCAAGAGACCCAGTACTTC.

The sample holds one count of this clone. The rearrangement joins TRBV7-9 to TRBJ2-3; TRBD1 agrees at 10 bases. The trim removed 5 bases at V and 6 bases at J, leaving 8 bases unmatched. CDR3 size: 15 residues. CDR1 SEHNR and CDR2 FQNEAQ come from the germline V gene (reference sequence). The CDR3 nucleotides read TGTGCCAGCAGCCTGAGGACAGGGGGTGGTGATACGCAGTATTTT. As protein: CASSLRTGGGDTQYF.

A single count supports this clone. The chain recombines TRBV28 with TRBJ2-2, with D possibly being TRBD2 (7 bases). With 3 bases removed from V and 7 bases from J, the gap between germline ends came to 12 bases. This CDR3 has 14 residues. CDR1 and CDR2 from the germline V gene are MDHEN and SYDVKM. This CDR3 reads CASSFRGGSGELFF. The CDR3 DNA reads as TGTGCCAGCAGTTTTAGGGGGGGAAGCGGGGAGCTGTTTTTT.